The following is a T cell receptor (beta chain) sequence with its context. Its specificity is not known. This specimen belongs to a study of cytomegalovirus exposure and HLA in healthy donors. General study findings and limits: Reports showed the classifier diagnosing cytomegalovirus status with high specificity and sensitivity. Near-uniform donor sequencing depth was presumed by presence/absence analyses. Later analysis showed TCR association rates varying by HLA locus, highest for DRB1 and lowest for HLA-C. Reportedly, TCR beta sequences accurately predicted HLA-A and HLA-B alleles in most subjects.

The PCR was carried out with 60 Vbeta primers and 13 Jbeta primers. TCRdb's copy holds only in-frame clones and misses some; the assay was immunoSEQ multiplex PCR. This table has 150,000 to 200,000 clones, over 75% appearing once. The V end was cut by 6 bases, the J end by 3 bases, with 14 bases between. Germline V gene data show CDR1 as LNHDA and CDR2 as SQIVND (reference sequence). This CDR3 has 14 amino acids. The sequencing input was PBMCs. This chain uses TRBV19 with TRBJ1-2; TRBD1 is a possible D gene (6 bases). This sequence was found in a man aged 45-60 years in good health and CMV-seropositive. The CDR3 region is CASRLSGVDYGYTF. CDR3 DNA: TGTGCCAGTAGACTTTCAGGGGTCGACTATGGCTACACCTTC.